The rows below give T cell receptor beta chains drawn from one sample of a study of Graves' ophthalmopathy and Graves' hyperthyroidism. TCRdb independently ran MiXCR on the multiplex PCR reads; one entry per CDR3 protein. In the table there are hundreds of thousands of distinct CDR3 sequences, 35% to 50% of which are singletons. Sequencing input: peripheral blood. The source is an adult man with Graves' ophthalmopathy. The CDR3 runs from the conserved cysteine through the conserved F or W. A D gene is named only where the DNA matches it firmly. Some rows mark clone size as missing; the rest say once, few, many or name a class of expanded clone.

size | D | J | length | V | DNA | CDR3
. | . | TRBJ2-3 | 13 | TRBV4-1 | TGCGCCAGCAGCCGGGACACCAAGTCTCTGCAGTATTTT | CASSRDTKSLQYF
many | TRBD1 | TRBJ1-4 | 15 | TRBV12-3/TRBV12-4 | TGTGCCAGCAGTTTATCGACGGACAGGGTGGAAAAACTGTTTTTT | CASSLSTDRVEKLFF
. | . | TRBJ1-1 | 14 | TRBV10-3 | TGTGCCAGCAGTTACTCGATGTCTGAATCTGAAGCTTTCTTT | CASSYSMSESEAFF
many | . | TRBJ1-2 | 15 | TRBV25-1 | TGTGCCAGCAGTGAATCCCCCCCCCAGCATAATGGCTACACCTTC | CASSESPPQHNGYTF
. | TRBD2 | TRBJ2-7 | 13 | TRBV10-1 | TGCGCCAGCAGTGGGCGGGGGACCTACGAGCAGTACTTC | CASSGRGTYEQYF
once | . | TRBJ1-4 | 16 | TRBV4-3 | TGCGCCAGCAGCCAAGATCTTAGGGGGGCTAATGAAAAACTGTTTTTT | CASSQDLRGANEKLFF
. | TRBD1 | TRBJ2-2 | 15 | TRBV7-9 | TGTGCCAGCAGCCGTACAGGGGGCGCCACCGGGGAGCTGTTTTTT | CASSRTGGATGELFF
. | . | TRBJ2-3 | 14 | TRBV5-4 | TGTGCCAGCAGCTTTAGCCCTGGCGGCGATACGCAGTATTTT | CASSFSPGGDTQYF
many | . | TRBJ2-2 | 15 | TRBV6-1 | TGTGCCAGCAGTGATTTTGGCGGGAACACCGGGGAGCTGTTTTTT | CASSDFGGNTGELFF
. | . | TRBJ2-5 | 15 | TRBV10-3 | TGTGCCATCAGTGCCAGCAGCTTGGACTACGGGACCCAGTACTTC | CAISASSLDYGTQYF